Listed below are T cell receptor beta chains from one sample, sequenced in a study of radiotherapy plus CTLA-4 blockade in lung cancer. Assay used: immunoSEQ multiplex PCR; TCRdb lists only in-frame clones, some missing. The table includes 55,000 or so clones, 70% to 85% detected once. The material sequenced was peripheral blood, taken from a patient treated with radiotherapy plus ipilimumab. These TCRs come from a human donor with non-small cell lung cancer whose response to radiotherapy plus ipilimumab could not be evaluated. CDR3s include the opening cysteine and the closing phenylalanine or tryptophan. A D gene is named only where the DNA matches it firmly. Clone size is stated in some rows and not others, as once, few, many or a class when expanded.

cdr3_nt: TGCGCCAGCAGCTTGGGTTGGACAGGCCCAAGCACAGATACGCAGTATTTT
cdr3_aa: CASSLGWTGPSTDTQYF
d_call: TRBD1
j_call: TRBJ2-3
clone_size: few
v_call: TRBV5-1

cdr3_nt: TGTGCCAGCAGTTTGGGGGGGCGGTGGGAGACCCAGTACTTC
cdr3_aa: CASSLGGRWETQYF
d_call: -
j_call: TRBJ2-5
clone_size: -
v_call: TRBV28

cdr3_nt: TGTGCCAGCAGTTACCGGGACAACTCCTACGAGCAGTACTTC
cdr3_aa: CASSYRDNSYEQYF
d_call: -
j_call: TRBJ2-7
clone_size: once
v_call: TRBV6-5

cdr3_nt: TGTGCCAGCAGGCCACTAGCGGGGAGGGGGGATACGCAGTATTTT
cdr3_aa: CASRPLAGRGDTQYF
d_call: TRBD2
j_call: TRBJ2-3
clone_size: once
v_call: TRBV11-2

cdr3_nt: TGTGCCAGCAGCTACGGTGCGGGGGCCGCAGTCGCAGATACGCAGTATTTT
cdr3_aa: CASSYGAGAAVADTQYF
d_call: -
j_call: TRBJ2-3
clone_size: -
v_call: TRBV5-8

cdr3_nt: TGTGCCAGCAGCTTAACGGGGTCAGCTATGAACACTGAAGCTTTCTTT
cdr3_aa: CASSLTGSAMNTEAFF
d_call: -
j_call: TRBJ1-1
clone_size: -
v_call: TRBV7-2

cdr3_nt: TGTGCCAGCAGCTTCCGGTCCTCGGACAGGGAGCAGTACTTC
cdr3_aa: CASSFRSSDREQYF
d_call: TRBD1
j_call: TRBJ2-7
clone_size: -
v_call: TRBV9

cdr3_nt: TGTGCCAGCAGCGCAACTCTGGATTCACCCCTCCACTTT
cdr3_aa: CASSATLDSPLHF
d_call: -
j_call: TRBJ1-6
clone_size: -
v_call: TRBV11-2

cdr3_nt: TGTGCCAGCGGGACTAGCGGGCCTCGCACAGATACGCAGTATTTT
cdr3_aa: CASGTSGPRTDTQYF
d_call: TRBD2
j_call: TRBJ2-3
clone_size: -
v_call: TRBV7-2

cdr3_nt: TGTGCCAGCTCCCGAGACCAGTCGGGGGGCGGGCAGCCCCAGCATTTT
cdr3_aa: CASSRDQSGGGQPQHF
d_call: -
j_call: TRBJ1-5
clone_size: -
v_call: TRBV18

cdr3_nt: TGTGCCAGCAGGACAGCACCTAACTATGGCTACACCTTC
cdr3_aa: CASRTAPNYGYTF
d_call: -
j_call: TRBJ1-2
clone_size: -
v_call: TRBV6-1

cdr3_nt: TGTGCCAGCAGCACAACAGGGGGCTCTGGAAACACCATATATTTT
cdr3_aa: CASSTTGGSGNTIYF
d_call: TRBD1
j_call: TRBJ1-3
clone_size: -
v_call: TRBV7-2

cdr3_nt: TGTGCCAGCAGACCTGGGACTAGCGGGTCACTCAGCACAGATACGCAGTATTTT
cdr3_aa: CASRPGTSGSLSTDTQYF
d_call: TRBD2
j_call: TRBJ2-3
clone_size: -
v_call: TRBV7-8

cdr3_nt: TGTGCCTGGAGTCGACAGGGGGGCTCGTCCTTTAGCTCCTACAATGAGCAGTTCTTC
cdr3_aa: CAWSRQGGSSFSSYNEQFF
d_call: TRBD1
j_call: TRBJ2-1
clone_size: -
v_call: TRBV30

cdr3_nt: TGTGCCAGCAGGGGGACTAGCGGAGGGGCAGTGCAGTTCTTC
cdr3_aa: CASRGTSGGAVQFF
d_call: TRBD2
j_call: TRBJ2-1
clone_size: -
v_call: TRBV28

cdr3_nt: TGTGCCAGCAGCTTAGCATCCGGGGGGGCAACGGAGACCCAGTACTTC
cdr3_aa: CASSLASGGATETQYF
d_call: TRBD2
j_call: TRBJ2-5
clone_size: -
v_call: TRBV7-2

cdr3_nt: TGTGCCAGCAGCCCAAGGGGCGATGGCAATCAGCCCCAGCATTTT
cdr3_aa: CASSPRGDGNQPQHF
d_call: -
j_call: TRBJ1-5
clone_size: -
v_call: TRBV7-2

cdr3_nt: TGCGCCAGCAGCCAGACAGGACCTCTCTCTGGAAACACCATATATTTT
cdr3_aa: CASSQTGPLSGNTIYF
d_call: -
j_call: TRBJ1-3
clone_size: -
v_call: TRBV4-1

cdr3_nt: TGTGCCAGCAGTGACGAGACTGAAGCTTTCTTT
cdr3_aa: CASSDETEAFF
d_call: -
j_call: TRBJ1-1
clone_size: -
v_call: TRBV2

cdr3_nt: TGTGCCAGCAGCGTAGGTAGCGGGGACCGACTCGCCGAGCAGTACTTC
cdr3_aa: CASSVGSGDRLAEQYF
d_call: TRBD2
j_call: TRBJ2-7
clone_size: -
v_call: TRBV9

cdr3_nt: TGCGCCAGCTCACTAACAGGTTACAATGAGCAGTTCTTC
cdr3_aa: CASSLTGYNEQFF
d_call: -
j_call: TRBJ2-1
clone_size: -
v_call: TRBV10-1

cdr3_nt: TGTGCCAGCAGCTTGGAACAGGGGGGGATCACTGAAGCTTTCTTT
cdr3_aa: CASSLEQGGITEAFF
d_call: TRBD1
j_call: TRBJ1-1
clone_size: -
v_call: TRBV5-5